The T cell receptor beta chain under discussion was sequenced for a study of brain metastases from non-small cell lung cancer. Notes on the study in general: In around 66% of brain metastases, T-cell clones were expanded compared with matched primary tumors. Brain metastases shared most TCR repertoire with primaries, with sparse T cells.

Only in-frame clones appear in the TCRdb table, and some are missing; sequencing was by immunoSEQ multiplex PCR. The sample holds some 3,200 clones; 80% to 85% are singletons and the top ten take approximately 10%. The CDR3 covers 15 residues. V shed 4 bases, J shed 3 bases, and the junction held 8 bases outside the gene matches. Concerning this clone itself: The antigen is not known.

Source material: tissue from a brain metastasis. The clonotype was recovered from a donor at least 40 years old with non-small cell lung cancer. The chain joins TRBV23-1 to TRBJ1-2; TRBD1 matches at 7 bases. TRBV23-1 has ORF status, its function being uncertain. CDR3 protein: CASSRGPTGYYGYTF. Written as DNA, the CDR3 is TGCGCCAGCAGTCGAGGGCCGACAGGGTACTATGGCTACACCTTC.